This TCR beta chain emerged from a study of T cell responses to AZD1222 COVID-19 vaccine. Study-wide results and limits: Females made up more of the donors, who were largely white British, and clonal diversity may have come out too low.

With V trimmed by 4 bases and J by 2 bases, 3 bases remained unmatched. From germline, CDR1 is SGHRS and CDR2 YFSETQ. This CDR3 spans 14 amino acids. Worth noting for this clone: Its antigen is still unknown.

Here immunoSEQ multiplex PCR was the method, and the copy in TCRdb shows in-frame clones only, minus some. Among about 100,000 clones listed, over 75% were seen once. The rearrangement links TRBV5-1 to TRBJ1-3; 7 bases line up with TRBD1. The sample here was peripheral blood, taken on day 0 of MenACWY control vaccination. This receptor was obtained from an adult in good health. The DNA for the CDR3 is TGCGCCAGCAGCCCCGACAGGGCTGGAAACACCATATATTTT. Translating gives CASSPDRAGNTIYF.